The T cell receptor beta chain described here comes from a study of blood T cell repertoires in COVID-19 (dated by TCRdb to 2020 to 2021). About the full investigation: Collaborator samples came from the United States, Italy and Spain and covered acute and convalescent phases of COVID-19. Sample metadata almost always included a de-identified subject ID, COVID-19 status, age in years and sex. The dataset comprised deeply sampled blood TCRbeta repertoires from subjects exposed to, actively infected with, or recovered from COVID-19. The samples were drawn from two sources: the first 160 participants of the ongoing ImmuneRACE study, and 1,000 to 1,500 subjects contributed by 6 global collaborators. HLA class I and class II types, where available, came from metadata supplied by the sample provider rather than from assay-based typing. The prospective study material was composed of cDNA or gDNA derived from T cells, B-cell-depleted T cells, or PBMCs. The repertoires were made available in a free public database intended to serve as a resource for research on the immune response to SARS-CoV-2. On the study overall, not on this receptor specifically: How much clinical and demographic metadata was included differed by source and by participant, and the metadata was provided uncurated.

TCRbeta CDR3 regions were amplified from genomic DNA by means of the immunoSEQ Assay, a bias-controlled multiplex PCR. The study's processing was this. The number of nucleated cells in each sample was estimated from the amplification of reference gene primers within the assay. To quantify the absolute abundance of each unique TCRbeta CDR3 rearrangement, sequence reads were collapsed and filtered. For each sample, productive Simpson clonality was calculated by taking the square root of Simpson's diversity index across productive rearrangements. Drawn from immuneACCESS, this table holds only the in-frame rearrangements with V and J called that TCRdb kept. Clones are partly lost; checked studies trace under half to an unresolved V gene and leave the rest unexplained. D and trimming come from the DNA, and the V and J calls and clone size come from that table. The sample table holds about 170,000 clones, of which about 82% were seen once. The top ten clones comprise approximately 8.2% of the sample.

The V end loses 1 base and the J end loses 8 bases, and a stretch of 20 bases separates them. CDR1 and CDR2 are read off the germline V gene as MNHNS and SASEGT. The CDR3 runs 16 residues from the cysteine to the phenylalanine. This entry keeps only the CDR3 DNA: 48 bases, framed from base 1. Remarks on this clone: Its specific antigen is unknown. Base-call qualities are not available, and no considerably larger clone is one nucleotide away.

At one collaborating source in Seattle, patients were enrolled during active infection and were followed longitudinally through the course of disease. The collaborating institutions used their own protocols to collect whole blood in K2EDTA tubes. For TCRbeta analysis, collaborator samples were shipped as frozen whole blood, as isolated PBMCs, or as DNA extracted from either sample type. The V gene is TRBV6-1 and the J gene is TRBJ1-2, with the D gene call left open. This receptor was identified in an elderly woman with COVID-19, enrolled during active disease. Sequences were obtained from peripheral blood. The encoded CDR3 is CASSEVGSALGYGYTF. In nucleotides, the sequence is TGTGCCAGCAGTGAAGTGGGGAGTGCCCTGGGTTACGGCTACACCTTC.